Following are 31 T cell receptor beta chains from one sample sequenced in a study of blood T cell repertoires in COVID-19. TCRdb keeps only in-frame clones here, not all; method: immunoSEQ multiplex PCR. The table records around 200,000 clones, 65% to 85% of them present only once. Sequenced: PBMCs or T cells enriched from blood (not recorded which). These receptors came from a woman aged 40 to 55 with acute COVID-19.

The V and J genes are TRBV27 and TRBJ2-3; no firm D call. Per germline, CDR1 MNHEY and CDR2 SMNVEV (reference sequence). V was pared by 4 bases and J by 5 bases, with 7 bases between. The CDR3 has 12 residues. The CDR3 here is CASSSPVDTQYF. The CDR3 nucleotides read TGTGCCAGCAGTTCCCCCGTAGATACGCAGTATTTT.

This chain links TRBV3-1 (or the pseudogene TRBV3-2) with TRBJ1-3, with D unclear. The germline V gene has CDR1 LGHDT and CDR2 YNNKEL (reference sequence). The CDR3 is 15 amino acids. V lost 1 base, J lost 0 bases, and 7 bases lay in between. The CDR3 loop is CASSQGPGSGNTIYF. CDR3 DNA sequence: TGTGCCAGCAGCCAAGGCCCAGGCTCTGGAAACACCATATATTTT.

The genes are TRBV10-3 and TRBJ2-5, with 7 bases identical to TRBD1. There are 14 residues in the CDR3. Losses at the gene ends were 8 bases for V and 0 bases for J; bases not matched to a gene: 6. The germline gives CDR1 ENHRY, CDR2 SYGVKD. The CDR3 loop reads CAISEGGYQETQYF. In nucleotides, the CDR3 is TGTGCCATCTCGGAAGGGGGCTACCAAGAGACCCAGTACTTC.

The chain has TRBV18 and TRBJ2-1; 13 positions agree with TRBD2. Unmatched junction bases numbered 4, after V lost 2 bases and J lost 6 bases. The CDR3 extends over 16 amino acids. Germline values: CDR1 KGHSH, CDR2 LQKENI. Here the CDR3 reads CASSPGRTSGSNEQFF. CDR3 DNA sequence: TGTGCCAGCTCACCAGGTAGGACTAGCGGGAGCAATGAGCAGTTCTTC.

This clone was seen once. The chain uses TRBV28 and TRBJ1-3; 7 bases align to TRBD1. In germline, CDR1 is MDHEN, CDR2 SYDVKM. CDR3 length: 16 residues. V was clipped by 7 bases and J by 4 bases; unmatched bases: 13. CDR3 loop: CASKPGAGQWGNTIYF. The CDR3 nucleotides are TGTGCCAGCAAACCAGGTGCGGGACAGTGGGGAAACACCATATATTTT.

This clone has only one observation. The chain links TRBV9 to TRBJ1-2; tentatively, D is TRBD1 (6 bases). The germline V gene encodes CDR1 SGDLS and CDR2 YYNGEE. Deletions cut 4 bases from V and 4 bases from J, with 20 bases between. There are 16 residues in the CDR3. The chain's CDR3 is CASSPGGQDSLYGYTF. DNA of the CDR3: TGTGCCAGCAGCCCCGGGGGGCAGGACTCTCTCTATGGCTACACCTTC. The variable domain in full, with the rest retrieved from reference TRBV9 and TRBJ1-2, is DSGVTQTPKHLITATGQRVTLRCSPRSGDLSVYWYQQSLDQGLQFLIQYYNGEERAKGNILERFSAQQFPDLHSELNLSSLELGDSALYFCASSPGGQDSLYGYTFGSGTRLTVV.

This clone was recorded once. The chain is built from TRBV28 and TRBJ2-1; 10 bases match TRBD1. Losses at the gene ends were 6 bases for V and 4 bases for J; bases not matched to a gene: 9. Germline assignment: CDR1 MDHEN and CDR2 SYDVKM. The CDR3 totals 16 residues. CDR3 sequence: CASRGTGAIRYNEQFF. The CDR3 DNA follows: TGTGCCAGCAGGGGGACAGGGGCGATACGTTACAATGAGCAGTTCTTC.

The chain recombines TRBV7-3 with TRBJ2-6; no clear D gene. There are 19 residues in the CDR3. Deletions cut 4 bases from V and 0 bases from J, with 19 bases between. Per germline, CDR1 SGHTA and CDR2 FQGTGA. The CDR3 bases are TGTGCCAGCAGCTCAGAACCACAGAAATTCGGCTCTGGGGCCAACGTCCTGACTTTC. It specifies CASSSEPQKFGSGANVLTF.

This clone has only a few counts. The chain combines TRBV2 with TRBJ1-1, with a possible D match to TRBD1 (6 bases). V lost 10 bases and J lost 3, with 18 bases in between. In germline, CDR1 is SNHLY, CDR2 FYNNEI. This CDR3 has 14 residues. The CDR3 is CATSGRQEYTEAFF. The CDR3 DNA reads as TGTGCCACTTCGGGGCGACAGGAATACACTGAAGCTTTCTTT.

This rearrangement joins TRBV30 to TRBJ1-2; D is perhaps TRBD1 (6 bases). CDR1 and CDR2 from the germline V gene are GTSNPN and SVGIG (reference sequence). Trimming stripped 8 bases from V and 3 bases from J, with 13 bases between. The CDR3 totals 12 residues. CDR3 DNA sequence: TGTGCCCGGGACACCACACACTATGGCTACACCTTC. This encodes CARDTTHYGYTF.

The chain combines TRBV29-1 with TRBJ1-4, with 7 bases lining up with TRBD1. CDR3 size: 13 residues. The ends lost 8 bases at V and 6 bases at J; junction bases unmatched: 9. Germline V gives CDR1 SQVTM, CDR2 ANQGSEA. The CDR3 is CSTGEGGDEKLFF. The CDR3 DNA sequence: TGCAGCACTGGAGAAGGGGGCGATGAAAAACTGTTTTTT.

Details on this clone: Other nucleotide sequences from this sample produce the same CDR3. This sequence joins TRBV30 and TRBJ1-6, with a weak D call TRBD1 (6 bases). Trimming pared 0 bases from V and 7 bases from J, leaving 10 bases between. CDR1 and CDR2 from the germline V gene are GTSNPN and SVGIG (reference sequence). There are 14 residues in the CDR3. CDR3 protein: CAWSVGQGNSPLHF. CDR3 nucleotides: TGTGCCTGGAGTGTAGGGCAGGGGAATTCACCCCTCCACTTT.

This clone was seen a single time. The rearrangement joins TRBV6-5 to TRBJ2-1; D is unclear. The CDR3 is 15 residues long. Trimming took 6 bases from V and 0 from J, leaving 12 bases between them. The germline gives CDR1 MNHEY, CDR2 SVGAGI. CDR3 region: CASRRSASSYNEQFF. CDR3 coding DNA: TGTGCCAGCAGACGCAGCGCTAGCTCCTACAATGAGCAGTTCTTC.

The chain carries TRBV19 and TRBJ2-3, with D perhaps matching TRBD1 (6 bases). The CDR3 has 14 amino acids. Germline CDR1 reads LNHDA; CDR2 reads SQIVND (reference sequence). Trimming pared 5 bases from V and 0 bases from J, leaving 9 bases between. The CDR3 sequence: CASSATGSTDTQYF. As DNA, the CDR3 is TGTGCCAGTAGTGCAACAGGGAGCACAGATACGCAGTATTTT.

The chain carries TRBV29-1 and TRBJ1-2, with D possibly matching TRBD1 (6 bases). CDR1 and CDR2 (germline): SQVTM, ANQGSEA. The V and J ends lost 3 bases and 2 bases respectively, with 10 bases between them. CDR3 length: 13 residues. For the CDR3, the DNA is TGCAGCGTTGACAGCCAGGGGAACTATGGCTACACCTTC. Its translation: CSVDSQGNYGYTF. The full variable domain, rest sourced from reference TRBV29-1 and TRBJ1-2, is SAVISQKPSRDICQRGTSLTIQCQVDSQVTMMFWYRQQPGQSLTLIATANQGSEATYESGFVIDKFPISRPNLTFSTLTVSNMSPEDSSIYLCSVDSQGNYGYTFGSGTRLTVV.

The genes are TRBV6-6 and TRBJ1-5; D may be TRBD1 (5 bases). The germline CDR1 and CDR2 sequences are MNHNY and SVGAGI (reference sequence). CDR3 length equals 15 residues. The germline V and J ends were trimmed by 7 bases and 0 bases, with 13 bases remaining between them. This CDR3 reads CASNLGRASNQPQHF. CDR3 DNA: TGTGCCAGCAACTTAGGCAGGGCTAGCAATCAGCCCCAGCATTTT.

This chain connects TRBV9 to TRBJ2-5; TRBD2 might be the D (5 bases). There are 14 residues in the CDR3. Germline V CDR1 and CDR2: SGDLS, YYNGEE. V dropped 0 bases and J dropped 4 bases, with 10 bases sitting between them. The CDR3 spells CASSVEWAGETQYF. The CDR3 DNA follows: TGTGCCAGCAGCGTAGAGTGGGCGGGAGAGACCCAGTACTTC.

This clone occurred once. Here the CDR3 DNA reads TGTGCCAGTAGTCCAAGGACGGGATTACAAGAGACCCAGTACTTC. Its protein is CASSPRTGLQETQYF. The V gene is TRBV19, the J gene TRBJ2-5; tentative D call: TRBD2 (5 bases). The CDR3 consists of 15 residues. Germline CDR1 is LNHDA and CDR2 is SQIVND (reference sequence). Trimming took off 5 bases at V and 2 bases at J, with 15 bases between the two ends.

The gene calls are TRBV2 and TRBJ2-7; TRBD2 agrees at 9 bases. CDR1 is SNHLY, CDR2 FYNNEI, per germline. The CDR3 covers 14 residues. The V segment lost 2 bases and the J segment 7 bases; nucleotides outside the gene matches: 6. The CDR3 sequence: CASSETLAGQEQYF. CDR3 DNA sequence: TGTGCCAGCAGTGAAACACTAGCGGGTCAAGAGCAGTACTTC.

In DNA, the CDR3 is TGTGCCAGTCGGACTAGCGGGAGGAAATTCGAGCAGTACTTC. Translated, it gives CASRTSGRKFEQYF. This chain links TRBV28 with TRBJ2-7; 14 bases line up with TRBD2. CDR1 is MDHEN, CDR2 SYDVKM, per germline. V shed 9 bases and J 6 bases; nucleotides not matched to a gene: 7. The length of the CDR3 is 14 residues. Supplemented by reference TRBV28 and TRBJ2-7, the full variable domain reads DVKVTQSSRYLVKRTGEKVFLECVQDMDHENMFWYRQDPGLGLRLIYFSYDVKMKEKGDIPEGYSVSREKKERFSLILESASTNQTSMYLCASRTSGRKFEQYFGPGTRLTVT.

The rearrangement links TRBV28 to TRBJ1-5; 9 bases agree with TRBD1. Per germline, CDR1 MDHEN and CDR2 SYDVKM. This CDR3 has 14 amino acids. V shed 6 bases and J 6 bases; nucleotides not matched to a gene: 6. The CDR3 bases are TGTGCCAGCAGGTCCACAGGGGGCGGTCAGCCCCAGCATTTT. It is translated as CASRSTGGGQPQHF.

This chain links TRBV24-1 with TRBJ1-6; perhaps TRBD1 as D (5 bases). The V gene lost 9 bases and the J gene lost 7 bases, with 15 bases spanning the gap. The CDR3 has 14 residues. The V gene's germline CDR1 is KGHDR and CDR2 SFDVKD. The CDR3 DNA sequence: TGTGCCACCGCGGCGGGGCAGGGAAATTCACCCCTCCACTTT. It yields the protein CATAAGQGNSPLHF.

The rearrangement uses TRBV11-2 and TRBJ1-1; possible D gene TRBD1, 5 bases. The CDR3 spans 15 residues. Germline V gene sequence: CDR1 SGHAT, CDR2 FQNNGV. The ends were cut back, 0 bases at V and 8 bases at J, with 16 bases in the middle. The CDR3 region is CASSLDRGFPSEAFF. The DNA of the CDR3 is TGTGCCAGCAGCTTAGATCGGGGGTTCCCTTCGGAAGCTTTCTTT.

This clone has just a few counts. Written as DNA, the CDR3 is TGTGCCAGTAGTACTCGGACAGGGGGGACCTATGGCTACACCTTC. Its translation is CASSTRTGGTYGYTF. The chain carries TRBV19 and TRBJ1-2, with 10 positions matching TRBD1. V lost 4 bases and J lost 4; bases outside the gene matches: 6. The length of the CDR3 is 15 residues. Germline V gives CDR1 LNHDA, CDR2 SQIVND (reference sequence). Using reference TRBV19 and TRBJ1-2 for the parts outside the CDR3, the full variable domain is DGGITQSPKYLFRKEGQNVTLSCEQNLNHDAMYWYRQDPGQGLRLIYYSQIVNDFQKGDIAEGYSVSREKKESFPLTVTSAQKNPTAFYLCASSTRTGGTYGYTFGSGTRLTVV.

J is TRBJ1-3 and V is TRBV27; D gene uncertain. The CDR3 is 14 amino acids. Trimming took off 6 bases at V and 1 base at J, with 10 bases between the two ends. The V gene's germline CDR1 is MNHEY and CDR2 SMNVEV (reference sequence). The CDR3 sequence is CASSPVLSGNTIYF. CDR3 DNA sequence: TGTGCCAGCAGCCCTGTTCTATCTGGAAACACCATATATTTT.

This clone came up once. The chain recombines TRBV13 with TRBJ1-5; possible D gene TRBD1, 6 bases. Trimming stripped 3 bases from V and 0 bases from J, with 15 bases between. The CDR3 contains 17 residues. CDR1 is PRHDT and CDR2 is FYEKMQ in the germline V gene (reference sequence). The CDR3 sequence is CASSLGRGARSNQPQHF. CDR3 nucleotides: TGTGCCAGCAGCTTGGGTCGGGGGGCGCGTAGCAATCAGCCCCAGCATTTT. Looking up the rest from reference TRBV13 and TRBJ1-5 gives the full variable domain: AAGVIQSPRHLIKEKRETATLKCYPIPRHDTVYWYQQGPGQDPQFLISFYEKMQSDKGSIPDRFSAQQFSDYHSELNMSSLELGDSALYFCASSLGRGARSNQPQHFGDGTRLSIL.

The J gene is TRBJ1-4, the V gene TRBV5-1; no firm D call. This CDR3 spans 15 amino acids. Germline V gene sequence: CDR1 SGHRS, CDR2 YFSETQ. V was clipped by 0 bases and J by 3 bases, with 9 bases between them. The CDR3 is CASSLAGSANEKLFF. In DNA, the CDR3 is TGCGCCAGCAGCTTGGCGGGGTCCGCTAATGAAAAACTGTTTTTT.

The J gene is TRBJ2-1, the V gene TRBV5-1; D perhaps matches TRBD2 (7 bases). V lost 0 bases, J lost 3 bases, and 10 bases lay in between. Germline V gene lookup returns CDR1 SGHRS and CDR2 YFSETQ. This CDR3 comprises 15 residues. CDR3 protein: CASSLVRGGYNEQFF. DNA of the CDR3: TGCGCCAGCAGCTTGGTGAGGGGGGGCTACAATGAGCAGTTCTTC.

The CDR3 sequence: CASSLGQGDEKLFF. The CDR3 nucleotides read TGCGCCAGCAGCTTGGGACAGGGGGATGAAAAACTGTTTTTT. This chain uses TRBV5-1 with TRBJ1-4, with 9 bases matching TRBD1. In germline, CDR1 is SGHRS, CDR2 YFSETQ. The CDR3 has 14 residues. The trim removed 0 bases at V and 6 bases at J, leaving 0 bases unmatched.

This clone was found once. V gene TRBV6-5 combines with J gene TRBJ1-6; D uncertain. Germline-derived CDR1 and CDR2 are MNHEY and SVGAGI. This CDR3 spans 13 amino acids. V dropped 8 bases and J dropped 8 bases, with 13 bases sitting between them. CDR3 DNA: TGTGCCAGCCGAGGAAGCTTGGATTCACCCCTCCACTTT. It specifies CASRGSLDSPLHF.

This sequence joins TRBV5-1 and TRBJ2-5; the D gene is possibly TRBD2 (6 bases). V dropped 4 bases and J dropped 5 bases, with 15 bases sitting between them. The CDR3 totals 14 residues. Germline CDR1 reads SGHRS; CDR2 reads YFSETQ. The chain's CDR3 is CASSADSGVETQYF. The CDR3 DNA follows: TGCGCCAGCAGCGCCGATAGCGGAGTGGAGACCCAGTACTTC.